A single sample is the source of the 9 T cell receptor beta chains below, sequenced in a study of blood T cell repertoires in COVID-19. Data came from immunoSEQ multiplex PCR; TCRdb stores just in-frame clones and leaves some out. In the table there are fewer than 200,000 clones, roughly 93% of which are singletons. What was sequenced was peripheral blood. These receptors all stem from a man between 18 and 29 years old with COVID-19, enrolled during active disease.

This chain uses TRBV27 with TRBJ2-7; perhaps TRBD2 as D (5 bases). V was cut by 0 bases and J by 7 bases, with 19 bases left in between. The CDR3 totals 16 residues. Germline-derived CDR1 and CDR2 are MNHEY and SMNVEV (reference sequence). This CDR3 is CASSLSALGESGEQYF. The CDR3 DNA follows: TGTGCCAGCAGTTTATCGGCCCTCGGGGAATCGGGAGAGCAGTACTTC.

The V call is TRBV30, the J call TRBJ2-5, with a possible D match to TRBD2 (5 bases). Germline CDR1 reads GTSNPN; CDR2 reads SVGIG (reference sequence). V lost 3 bases and J 5 bases, leaving 7 bases between the germline ends. The CDR3 runs 11 residues. This CDR3 is CAWRREETQYF. The CDR3 coding sequence is TGTGCCTGGAGAAGGGAGGAGACCCAGTACTTC.

The chain employs TRBV6-5 and TRBJ2-3; D perhaps matches TRBD1 (5 bases). The CDR3 extends over 15 amino acids. V was trimmed by 6 bases and J by 3 bases, leaving 16 bases between them. Germline lookup yields CDR1 MNHEY and CDR2 SVGAGI. CDR3: CASRGRVLVTDTQYF. In DNA form, the CDR3 reads TGTGCCAGCAGGGGCAGGGTATTGGTAACAGATACGCAGTATTTT.

V gene TRBV7-9 combines with J gene TRBJ2-2; 9 nucleotides align to TRBD2. With 4 bases clipped from V and 3 bases from J, the junction kept 9 bases outside the gene matches. Germline V CDR1 and CDR2: SEHNR, FQNEAQ (reference sequence). There are 17 residues in the CDR3. In DNA form, the CDR3 reads TGTGCCAGCAGCTCCCCAGGCGGGAGGGCCGACACCGGGGAGCTGTTTTTT. It translates to CASSSPGGRADTGELFF.

The J gene is TRBJ2-3, the V gene TRBV3-1 (or the pseudogene TRBV3-2), with 10 bases matching TRBD2. In germline, CDR1 is LGHDT, CDR2 YNNKEL (reference sequence). There are 18 residues in the CDR3. V shed 8 bases, J shed 3 bases, and the junction held 17 bases outside the gene matches. CDR3 amino acids: CASAESSGRMGWTDTQYF. The CDR3 DNA follows: TGTGCCAGCGCGGAGTCTAGCGGGAGAATGGGTTGGACAGATACGCAGTATTTT.

This clone was picked up one time. The chain carries TRBV12-5 and TRBJ1-2, with 7 bases lining up with TRBD1. J gave up 5 bases and V 1 base, and 4 bases lay outside the gene matches. The CDR3 contains 14 residues. CDR1 and CDR2 (germline): LGHNT, FRNRAP. The CDR3 spells CASGLDRGGYGYTF. The CDR3 DNA sequence: TGTGCTAGTGGTTTGGACAGGGGAGGTTATGGCTACACCTTC.

This clone came up once. V usage is TRBV30 and J usage is TRBJ1-5; no definite D call. The CDR3 is 14 residues long. The V end lost 0 bases, the J end lost 7 bases, and 13 bases lay between the germline ends. Germline V gene sequence: CDR1 GTSNPN, CDR2 SVGIG (reference sequence). The CDR3 loop reads CAWSVRSSRQPQHF. DNA of the CDR3: TGTGCCTGGAGTGTAAGAAGTTCGCGGCAGCCCCAGCATTTT.

This clone came up once. The chain is built from TRBV4-2 and TRBJ1-1, with 9 bases fitting TRBD1. CDR1 and CDR2 from the germline V gene are LGHNA and YNFKEQ. The ends lost 8 bases at V and 4 bases at J; junction bases unmatched: 11. The CDR3 totals 15 residues. The CDR3 bases are TGTGCCAGCCGCAGACAGGGGGAGAGGAGCACTGAAGCTTTCTTT. This translates into CASRRQGERSTEAFF.

This chain links TRBV9 with TRBJ2-1; the match to TRBD2 covers 9 bases. Looked up from germline, CDR1 is SGDLS and CDR2 is YYNGEE. The ends lost 4 bases at V and 6 bases at J; junction bases unmatched: 5. The CDR3 has 14 amino acids. CDR3 DNA sequence: TGTGCCAGCAGCCAGACTAGCGGAAGCAATGAGCAGTTCTTC. Translated: CASSQTSGSNEQFF.